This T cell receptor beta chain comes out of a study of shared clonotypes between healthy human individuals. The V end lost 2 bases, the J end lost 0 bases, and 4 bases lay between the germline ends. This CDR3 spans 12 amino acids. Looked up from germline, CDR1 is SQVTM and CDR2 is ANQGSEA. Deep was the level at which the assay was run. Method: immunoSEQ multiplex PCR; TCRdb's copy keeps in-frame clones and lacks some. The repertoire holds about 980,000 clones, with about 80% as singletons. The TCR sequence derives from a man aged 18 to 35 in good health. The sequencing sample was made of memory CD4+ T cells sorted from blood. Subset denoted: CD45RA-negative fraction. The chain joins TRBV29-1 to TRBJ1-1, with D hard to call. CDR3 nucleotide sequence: TGCAGCGTTGAACGGGTGAACACTGAAGCTTTCTTT. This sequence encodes CSVERVNTEAFF.